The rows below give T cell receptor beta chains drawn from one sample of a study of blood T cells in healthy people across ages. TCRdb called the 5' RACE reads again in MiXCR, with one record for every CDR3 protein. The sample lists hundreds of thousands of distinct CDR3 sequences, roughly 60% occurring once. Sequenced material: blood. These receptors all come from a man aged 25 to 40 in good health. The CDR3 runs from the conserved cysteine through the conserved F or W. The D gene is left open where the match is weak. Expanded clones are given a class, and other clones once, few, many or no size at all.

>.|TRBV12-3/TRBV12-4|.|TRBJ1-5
CASSLGGEANQPQHF
TGTGCCAGCAGTTTAGGGGGGGAGGCCAATCAGCCCCAGCATTTT
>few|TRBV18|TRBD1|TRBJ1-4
CASSRSGQGAPNEKLFF
TGTGCCAGCTCACGATCGGGACAGGGGGCGCCTAATGAAAAACTGTTTTTT
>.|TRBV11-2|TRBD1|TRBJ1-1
CASSAGTGYTEAFF
TGTGCCAGCAGCGCCGGGACAGGTTACACTGAAGCTTTCTTT
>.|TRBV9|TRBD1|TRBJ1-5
CASSGSGGEQPQHF
TGTGCCAGCAGCGGATCAGGGGGCGAGCAGCCCCAGCATTTT
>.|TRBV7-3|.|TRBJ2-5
CASSFTLAPRETQYF
TGTGCCAGCAGCTTTACCTTAGCCCCCCGGGAGACCCAGTACTTC
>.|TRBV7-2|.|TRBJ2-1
CASSISPNEQFF
TGTGCCAGCAGCATTAGCCCTAATGAGCAGTTCTTC
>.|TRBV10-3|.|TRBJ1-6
CAISDRGNSPLHF
TGTGCCATCAGCGACAGAGGTAATTCACCCCTCCACTTT
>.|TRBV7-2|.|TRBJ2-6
CASSSSSGYSGANVLTF
TGTGCCAGCAGCTCATCCAGCGGTTACTCTGGGGCCAACGTCCTGACTTTC
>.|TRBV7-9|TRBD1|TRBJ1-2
CASSLARTGTATF
TGTGCCAGCAGCTTAGCGAGAACCGGGACAGCCACCTTC
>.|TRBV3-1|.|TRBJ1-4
CASRRRGSGEKLFF
TGTGCCAGCAGGAGACGGGGGAGCGGTGAAAAACTGTTTTTT
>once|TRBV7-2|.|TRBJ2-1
CASSSQGPFF
TGTGCCAGCAGCTCTCAAGGTCCGTTCTTC
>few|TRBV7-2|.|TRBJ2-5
CASTRDRGETQYF
TGTGCCAGCACCAGGGACCGTGGCGAGACCCAGTACTTC
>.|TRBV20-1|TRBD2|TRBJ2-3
CSAIAGASTDTQYF
TGCAGTGCCATAGCGGGGGCGAGCACAGATACGCAGTATTTT
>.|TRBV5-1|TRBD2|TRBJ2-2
CASSPQSGGGYTGELFF
TGCGCCAGCAGCCCACAAAGCGGGGGGGGATACACCGGGGAGCTGTTTTTT
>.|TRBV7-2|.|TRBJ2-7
CASSLVFGEQYF
TGTGCCAGCAGCTTAGTATTCGGCGAGCAGTACTTC
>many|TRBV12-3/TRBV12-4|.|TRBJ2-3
CASSRSLTDTQYF
TGTGCCAGCAGTCGCAGTCTCACAGATACGCAGTATTTT
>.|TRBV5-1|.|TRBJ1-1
CASSQSGTLNTEAFF
TGCGCCAGCAGCCAATCCGGGACGCTGAACACTGAAGCTTTCTTT
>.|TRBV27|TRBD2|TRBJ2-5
CATRSGRETQYF
TGTGCCACCCGTAGCGGGAGAGAGACCCAGTACTTC
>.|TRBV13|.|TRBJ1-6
CASSLGGPYNSPLHF
TGTGCCAGCAGCTTAGGGGGCCCTTATAATTCACCCCTCCACTTT
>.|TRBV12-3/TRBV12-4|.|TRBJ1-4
CASRGLSEKLFF
TGTGCCAGCAGGGGACTGAGTGAAAAACTGTTTTTT
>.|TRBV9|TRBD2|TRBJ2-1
CASGTSGGHHNEQFF
TGTGCCAGCGGAACTAGCGGGGGGCACCACAATGAGCAGTTCTTC
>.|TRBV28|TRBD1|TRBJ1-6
CASVRDSQRSPLHF
TGTGCCAGCGTCCGGGACAGCCAAAGATCACCCCTCCACTTT
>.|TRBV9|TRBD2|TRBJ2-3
CASSVGGSGGRRTDTQYF
TGTGCCAGCAGCGTAGGAGGCAGCGGGGGGCGCCGCACAGATACGCAGTATTTT
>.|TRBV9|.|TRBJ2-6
CASSVELRGASSGANVLTF
TGTGCCAGCAGCGTGGAGTTAAGGGGTGCCAGCTCTGGGGCCAACGTCCTGACTTTC
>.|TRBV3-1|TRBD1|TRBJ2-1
CASSHSGTGYGNEQFF
TGTGCCAGCAGCCACTCCGGGACAGGGTATGGGAATGAGCAGTTCTTC
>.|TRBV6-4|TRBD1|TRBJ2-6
CASSEGQGSIGANVLTF
TGTGCCAGCAGTGAGGGACAGGGGTCGATTGGGGCCAACGTCCTGACTTTC
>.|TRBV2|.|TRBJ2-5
CASSWSWETQYF
TGTGCCAGCAGTTGGAGTTGGGAGACCCAGTACTTC
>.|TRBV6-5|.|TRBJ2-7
CASSPYKGPYEQYF
TGTGCCAGCAGCCCCTATAAGGGGCCCTACGAGCAGTACTTC
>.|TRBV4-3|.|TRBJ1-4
CASSQALPPTNEKLFF
TGCGCCAGCAGCCAAGCCCTTCCTCCCACTAATGAAAAACTGTTTTTT
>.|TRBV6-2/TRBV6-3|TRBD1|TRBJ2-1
CASSRDRVGEQFF
TGTGCCAGCAGCCGGGACAGGGTGGGTGAGCAGTTCTTC
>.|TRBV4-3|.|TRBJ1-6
CASSQDPRSYNSPLHF
TGCGCCAGCAGCCAAGATCCAAGGTCATATAACTCACCCCTCCACTTT
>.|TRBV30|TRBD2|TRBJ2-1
CAGTREEEQFF
TGTGCCGGGACTAGGGAGGAAGAGCAGTTCTTC
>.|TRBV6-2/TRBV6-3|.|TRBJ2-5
CASSTSGLTQETQYF
TGTGCCAGCAGTACCTCGGGACTGACCCAAGAGACCCAGTACTTC
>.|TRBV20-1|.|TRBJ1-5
CSASRQAKPQHF
TGCAGTGCTAGCAGGCAGGCTAAGCCCCAGCATTTT
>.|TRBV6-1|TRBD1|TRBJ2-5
CASSARDREVETQYF
TGTGCCAGCAGTGCCCGGGACAGGGAGGTGGAGACCCAGTACTTC
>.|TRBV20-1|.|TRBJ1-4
CSAPIQGVNEKLFF
TGCAGTGCCCCAATACAGGGTGTTAATGAAAAACTGTTTTTT
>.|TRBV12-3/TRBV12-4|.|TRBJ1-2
CAITRGYYGYTF
TGTGCCATTACCAGGGGTTACTATGGCTACACCTTC
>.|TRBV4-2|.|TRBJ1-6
CASSQVPGIYNSPLHF
TGTGCCAGCAGCCAAGTTCCAGGGATCTATAATTCACCCCTCCACTTT
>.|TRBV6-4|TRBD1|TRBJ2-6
CASSDGQGLGANVLTF
TGTGCCAGCAGTGACGGACAGGGACTTGGGGCCAACGTCCTGACTTTC
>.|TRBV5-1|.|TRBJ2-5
CASSLNGNGEETQYF
TGCGCCAGCAGCTTAAACGGGAACGGCGAGGAGACCCAGTACTTC
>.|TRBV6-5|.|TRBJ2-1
CASSYGGGRGAASLFF
TGTGCCAGCAGTTACGGAGGGGGCCGGGGCGCGGCTTCATTGTTCTTC
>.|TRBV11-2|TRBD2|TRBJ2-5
CASRQGLAGAEETQYF
TGTGCCAGCAGGCAGGGACTAGCGGGGGCAGAAGAGACCCAGTACTTC
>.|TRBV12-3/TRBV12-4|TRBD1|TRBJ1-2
CASSFGQASTGYTF
TGTGCCAGCAGTTTCGGACAGGCCTCTACGGGCTACACCTTC
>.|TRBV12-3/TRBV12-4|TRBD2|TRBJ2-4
CASRGSGDITYGQYF
TGTGCCAGCCGCGGGAGCGGTGATATCACCTACGGGCAGTACTTC
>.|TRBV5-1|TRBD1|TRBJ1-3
CASSLGTGGPLGDTIYF
TGCGCCAGCAGCTTAGGGACAGGTGGTCCTCTAGGGGACACCATATATTTT
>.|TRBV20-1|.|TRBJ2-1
CSARGGVNERFF
TGCAGTGCTAGAGGAGGGGTCAATGAGCGGTTCTTC
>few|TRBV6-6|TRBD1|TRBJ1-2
CASRRDSGDGYTF
TGTGCCAGCAGGCGGGACAGCGGGGATGGCTACACCTTC
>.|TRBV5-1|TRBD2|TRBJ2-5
CASSWGSSGEQETQYF
TGCGCCAGCAGCTGGGGGAGTAGCGGGGAGCAAGAGACCCAGTACTTC
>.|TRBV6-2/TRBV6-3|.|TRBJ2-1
CASSYEGEVNEQFF
TGTGCCAGCAGTTATGAAGGGGAGGTAAATGAGCAGTTCTTC
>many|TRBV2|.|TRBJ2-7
CASSETGAGDEQYF
TGTGCCAGCAGTGAAACAGGGGCGGGGGACGAGCAGTACTTC